A selection of T cell receptor beta chains follows, all from one sample in a study of CD8 T cells in ankylosing spondylitis. TCRdb re-called the 5' RACE reads through MiXCR, storing one row per CDR3 protein. The data show under 55,000 distinct CDR3 sequences, roughly 7.3% seen once. Input material: blood, either unsorted or a sorted T cell fraction (not recorded which). Receptors originate from a female donor with ankylosing spondylitis or in good health (not recorded which). CDR3s include the opening cysteine and the closing phenylalanine or tryptophan. The D gene is left open where the match is weak. Size is omitted from some rows. Given values are once, few, many or a class for expanded clones.

v_call	j_call	d_call	clone_size	cdr3_nt	cdr3_aa
TRBV12-3/TRBV12-4	TRBJ1-5	TRBD1	many	TGTGCCAGCAGGGACGGGACAGGGGGCCACGATCAGCCCCAGCATTTT	CASRDGTGGHDQPQHF
TRBV3-1	TRBJ1-1	-	many	TGTGCCAGCAGCCAAGATGTACCAGCTGAAGCTTTCTTT	CASSQDVPAEAFF
TRBV5-1	TRBJ1-2	TRBD1	many	TGCGCCAGCAGCCCACAGGGGAATGGCTACACCTTC	CASSPQGNGYTF
TRBV27	TRBJ1-5	-	many	TGTGCCAGCAGTTTCTCTATTCCAGGGCCGCTGTGGCCCCAGCATTTT	CASSFSIPGPLWPQHF
TRBV5-1	TRBJ1-4	-	many	TGCGCCAGCAGCTTGGCCGGACAGAACAGGGTTGCGGAACTGTTTTTT	CASSLAGQNRVAELFF
TRBV6-1	TRBJ2-1	TRBD1	-	TGTGCCAGCACATCGGGACAGGGGGGTGAGCAGTTCTTC	CASTSGQGGEQFF
TRBV6-1	TRBJ1-1	TRBD1	many	TGTGCCAGCAGTGTCTGGGACAGGGCTATGAACACTGAAGCTTTCTTT	CASSVWDRAMNTEAFF
TRBV4-3	TRBJ2-3	TRBD2	many	TGCGCCAGCAGCCCGAAGGGGACTAGCTCAGATACGCAGTATTTT	CASSPKGTSSDTQYF
TRBV7-2	TRBJ1-1	TRBD1	-	TGTGCCAGCAGCTCCCAGGGGGTTGTTGAAGCTTTCTTT	CASSSQGVVEAFF
TRBV6-2/TRBV6-3	TRBJ2-3	TRBD2	many	TGTGCCAGCAGTCCCCGCGATAGCGGGGTTTCCACAGATACGCAGTATTTT	CASSPRDSGVSTDTQYF
TRBV3-1	TRBJ2-3	-	many	TGTGCCAGCAGCCCTCCCACAGCGAGCGGCACAGATACGCAGTATTTT	CASSPPTASGTDTQYF
TRBV5-6	TRBJ2-5	TRBD1	many	TGTGCCAGCAGCTTGATGGGACAGGGCCTTGTTGGAGAGACCCAGTACTTC	CASSLMGQGLVGETQYF
TRBV12-3/TRBV12-4	TRBJ2-4	-	many	TGTGCCAGCAGTTTAGTAGGCAAATTAGCCAAAAACATTCAGTACTTC	CASSLVGKLAKNIQYF
TRBV7-2	TRBJ2-5	TRBD1	many	TGTGCCAGCAGCCCTAACCAGGGGGCAGCGGAGACCCAGTACTTC	CASSPNQGAAETQYF
TRBV5-1	TRBJ2-1	-	many	TGCGCCAGCAGCTTACATCTAGAGGGCCGCAATGAGCAGTTCTTC	CASSLHLEGRNEQFF
TRBV12-3/TRBV12-4	TRBJ1-1	-	many	TGTGCCAGCAGCCCGAGGACACTGAACACTGAAGCTTTCTTT	CASSPRTLNTEAFF
TRBV29-1	TRBJ2-3	-	many	TGCAGCGTTGAATACGGGCAGACAGATACGCAGTATTTT	CSVEYGQTDTQYF
TRBV12-3/TRBV12-4	TRBJ1-2	-	many	TGTGCCAGCAGTGCGGGGAGTTCTAACTATGGCTACACCTTC	CASSAGSSNYGYTF
TRBV6-2/TRBV6-3	TRBJ1-1	-	many	TGTGCCAGCAGCATACGGGGTTCGAACGCTTTCTTT	CASSIRGSNAFF
TRBV6-1	TRBJ2-5	TRBD1	many	TGTGCCAGCAGGGACCTCGGACAGGTTCAAGAGACCCAGTACTTC	CASRDLGQVQETQYF
TRBV5-1	TRBJ1-1	-	many	TGCGCCAGCAGCTTGGGGCAGGGATGGGTGAACACTGAAGCTTTCTTT	CASSLGQGWVNTEAFF
TRBV11-2	TRBJ2-4	TRBD1	many	TGTGCCAGCAGCTTAGTAGGTCAGGGGGCAAAGCTAGCCAAAAACATTCAGTACTTC	CASSLVGQGAKLAKNIQYF
TRBV2	TRBJ2-4	-	many	TGTGCCAGCAGTGTTGACACCAAAGCCAAAAACATTCAGTACTTC	CASSVDTKAKNIQYF
TRBV5-5	TRBJ2-1	-	many	TGTGCCAGCAGTTTCGCGACTGGAACCTACAATGAGCAGTTCTTC	CASSFATGTYNEQFF
TRBV2	TRBJ1-5	TRBD1	-	TGTGCCAGCAGTGTCACAGGGGGCTTGAGCAATCAGCCCCAGCATTTT	CASSVTGGLSNQPQHF
TRBV5-1	TRBJ2-3	TRBD2	many	TGCGCCAGCAGTCGCCTAGCGGAAAACACAGATACGCAGTATTTT	CASSRLAENTDTQYF
TRBV29-1	TRBJ2-3	-	many	TGCAGCGCTCCAACAGGGAGGGGGACAGATACGCAGTATTTT	CSAPTGRGTDTQYF
TRBV20-1	TRBJ2-2	-	many	TGCAGCATAGAGTCGGATAACACCGGGGAGCTGTTTTTT	CSIESDNTGELFF
TRBV24-1	TRBJ1-5	TRBD1	many	TGTGCCACCAGTGAGGGGGGGACAGGGGGCAATCAGCCCCAGCATTTT	CATSEGGTGGNQPQHF
TRBV14	TRBJ1-2	-	-	TGTGCCAGCAGCCAAGCCGGACGTACATACTATGGCTACACCTTC	CASSQAGRTYYGYTF
TRBV27	TRBJ1-4	-	many	TGTGCCAGCAGTTTATACAGCCCCCAGGTTAATGAAAAACTGTTTTTT	CASSLYSPQVNEKLFF